The rows below give T cell receptor beta chains drawn from one sample of a study of T cells after yellow fever vaccination. Each CDR3 protein is one row after TCRdb ran MiXCR on the 5' RACE reads. The sample has 550,000 or so distinct CDR3 sequences, roughly a fifth seen once; the top ten hold around 15%. This sample comprised PBMCs, obtained 15 days after the yellow fever booster vaccination. The receptors stem from a man between 25 and 39 years old who received the YFV17D yellow fever vaccine. CDR3s include the opening cysteine and the closing phenylalanine or tryptophan. The order of the fields is J gene, clone size, V gene, D gene, CDR3 length, CDR3 DNA, CDR3 protein. The D gene is left open where the match is weak. Size tells how often a clone was seen (once, few, many) or the class of an expanded clone, and some rows leave it out.

TRBJ2-1 few TRBV2 . 14 TGTGCCAGCAGTGAATTCCGCGGGAATAATGAGCAGTTCTTC CASSEFRGNNEQFF
TRBJ2-1 . TRBV20-1 . 15 TGCAGTGCTAGAGATTGGCGGGACTCCTACAATGAGCAGTTCTTC CSARDWRDSYNEQFF
TRBJ2-7 . TRBV20-1 . 13 TGCAGTACCGATCGCCCGGGGTCCTACGAGCAGTACTTC CSTDRPGSYEQYF
TRBJ2-1 few TRBV5-4 . 13 TGTGCCAGCACAAGGGGACCCTACAATGAGCAGTTCTTC CASTRGPYNEQFF
TRBJ2-7 few TRBV7-2 TRBD1 14 TGTGCCAGCAGCTCCGGACAGGGGCGCTACGAGCAGTACTTC CASSSGQGRYEQYF
TRBJ2-1 . TRBV20-1 . 16 TGCAGTGCTAGAGGGGATCTGGCGGAAGACTACAATGAGCAGTTCTTC CSARGDLAEDYNEQFF
TRBJ2-1 few TRBV19 . 15 TGTGCCAGTAGTATAGGTGGGAACCCCTACAATGAGCAGTTCTTC CASSIGGNPYNEQFF
TRBJ2-7 . TRBV7-2 . 12 TGTGCCAGCAGCTTCGGGCAATCCGAGCAGTACTTC CASSFGQSEQYF
TRBJ2-1 few TRBV21-1 . 15 TGTGCCAGCAGCCAAACTCGAACCCCGGACAATGAGCAGTTCTTC CASSQTRTPDNEQFF
TRBJ2-2 few TRBV7-3 . 15 TGTGCCAGCAGCCCCAGGGGGGGCCGCACCGGGGAGCTGTTTTTT CASSPRGGRTGELFF
TRBJ2-3 few TRBV2 TRBD2 14 TGTGCCAGCCGGGAGGACTACGGCACAGATACGCAGTATTTT CASREDYGTDTQYF
TRBJ2-7 . TRBV6-1 . 13 TGTGCCAGCGGTGGAGGGGCCTCCTACGAGCAGTACTTC CASGGGASYEQYF
TRBJ2-7 . TRBV4-3 TRBD2 16 TGCGCCAGCAGCCAAGATTATAGCGGGAGGCCCTACGAGCAGTACTTC CASSQDYSGRPYEQYF
TRBJ2-7 . TRBV29-1 . 14 TGCAGCGTTGAGATTCCTGGGACTCACTACGAGCAGTACTTC CSVEIPGTHYEQYF
TRBJ2-1 . TRBV10-3 TRBD2 15 TGTGCCATCACCGCTAGCGGGAGTATCGGCAATGAGCAGTTCTTC CAITASGSIGNEQFF
TRBJ2-3 few TRBV5-1 . 15 TGCGCCAGCAGCTTCCCTGGAGCGAGCACAGATACGCAGTATTTT CASSFPGASTDTQYF
TRBJ2-7 . TRBV20-1 TRBD2 16 TGCAGTGCTCCCGAGTCGGAGCGCGGGAGGGGGTACGAGCAGTACTTC CSAPESERGRGYEQYF
TRBJ2-5 few TRBV5-1 TRBD1 14 TGCGCCAGCAGTGTAAACAGGGGTGAAGAGACCCAGTACTTC CASSVNRGEETQYF
TRBJ1-1 few TRBV20-1 . 13 TGCAGTGCGAGGAGCGGAAAGAACACTGAAGCTTTCTTT CSARSGKNTEAFF
TRBJ2-7 . TRBV5-1 . 11 TGCGCCAGCAGCCAGCTAGACGAGCAGTACTTC CASSQLDEQYF
TRBJ1-4 few TRBV4-3 . 12 TGCGCCAGCAGCCACCCGGGGGAAAAACTGTTTTTT CASSHPGEKLFF
TRBJ2-5 few TRBV5-1 . 13 TGCGCCAGCACTGAGGGGCGACAAGAGACCCAGTACTTC CASTEGRQETQYF
TRBJ2-5 many TRBV9 TRBD2 17 TGTGCCAGCAGCGCCGCCCCCACTAGCGGGAGATTAGAGACCCAGTACTTC CASSAAPTSGRLETQYF
TRBJ2-5 . TRBV7-2 TRBD2 16 TGTGCCAGCAGCTTAGAGGCGGGAGGAGGAGGCGAGACCCAGTACTTC CASSLEAGGGGETQYF
TRBJ1-1 few TRBV7-2 . 14 TGTGCCAGCAGCTTTCCGGGGGGCTCCACTGAAGCTTTCTTT CASSFPGGSTEAFF
TRBJ2-1 few TRBV7-8 TRBD1 14 TGTGCCAGCAGCTGGGGGGACAGGTCCAATGAGCAGTTCTTC CASSWGDRSNEQFF
TRBJ2-1 . TRBV20-1 . 14 TGCAGTGCTAGAGAAAAAACAGGATACAATGAGCAGTTCTTC CSAREKTGYNEQFF
TRBJ2-3 . TRBV15 . 16 TGTGCCACCAGCAGGGGATGGGACCAGGCGGGGAATACGCAGTATTTT CATSRGWDQAGNTQYF
TRBJ2-1 . TRBV9 TRBD1 17 TGTGCCAGCAGCGCACACAATCCGGGACAGTCATCTGGTAAGCAGTTCTTC CASSAHNPGQSSGKQFF
TRBJ2-2 . TRBV4-3 . 15 TGCGCCAGCAGCCAAGATTATGACGGGACCGGGGAGCTGTTTTTT CASSQDYDGTGELFF
TRBJ2-7 . TRBV20-1 . 12 TGCAGTGCTAGACAGGGGATCTACGAGCAGTACTTC CSARQGIYEQYF
TRBJ2-5 . TRBV9 TRBD1 17 TGTGCCAGCAGCGTAGCTCCGGACAGGGGGCGCAGGGAGACCCAGTACTTC CASSVAPDRGRRETQYF
TRBJ2-3 few TRBV20-1 TRBD1 15 TGCAGTGCCCGCCGGGGACAGCTTTTCACAGATACGCAGTATTTT CSARRGQLFTDTQYF
TRBJ2-7 . TRBV20-1 TRBD1 13 TGCAGTACTCCCGACTCCAGGGGGAATGAGCAGTACTTC CSTPDSRGNEQYF
TRBJ1-2 . TRBV6-5 . 12 TGTGCCAGCAGTTATACCTCCGGGGACTACACCTTC CASSYTSGDYTF
TRBJ2-5 . TRBV29-1 . 16 TGCAGCGTTGGGGAGGTCCGTCCGAGGAATAAAGAGACCCAGTACTTC CSVGEVRPRNKETQYF
TRBJ2-3 few TRBV6-1 TRBD2 16 TGTGCCAGCAGACCAATACTAGCGGCTCCCACAGATACGCAGTATTTT CASRPILAAPTDTQYF
TRBJ1-6 . TRBV24-1 TRBD1 13 TGTGCCACCAGTGAGACAGGGAATTCACCCCTCCACTTT CATSETGNSPLHF
TRBJ2-3 . TRBV4-2 TRBD1 13 TGTGCCAGAAAAACAGGGGGCTCGGATACGCAGTATTTT CARKTGGSDTQYF
TRBJ2-3 . TRBV20-1 . 11 TGCAGTGCTGGATGGCTCGATACGCAGTATTTT CSAGWLDTQYF
TRBJ2-1 few TRBV5-6 . 17 TGTGCCAGCAGTCCGGTAGAAAGGGGGATTTCCTACAATGAGCAGTTCTTC CASSPVERGISYNEQFF
TRBJ2-7 . TRBV6-1 . 14 TGTGCCAGCACCCCCTTGGGCAGGGGCTACGAGCAGTACTTC CASTPLGRGYEQYF
TRBJ2-3 . TRBV20-1 TRBD2 17 TGCAGTGCTAGGGCCCCTAGCGGCCTAGGGATTATGGATACGCAGTATTTT CSARAPSGLGIMDTQYF
TRBJ2-5 . TRBV20-1 . 16 TGCAGTGCTAGAGTTTCAGGACAGCCGTACCAAGAGACCCAGTACTTC CSARVSGQPYQETQYF
TRBJ1-2 few TRBV7-2 TRBD1 13 TGTGCCAGCAGCCGGGACAGCTTTTATGGCTACACCTTC CASSRDSFYGYTF
TRBJ2-6 . TRBV12-3/TRBV12-4 TRBD2 18 TGTGCCAGCAGTCCAGGGACTAGCGGAAACTCTGGGGCCAACGTCCTGACTTTC CASSPGTSGNSGANVLTF
TRBJ2-5 . TRBV7-2 . 17 TGTGCCAGCAGCTTCTACCCCGGGTTACTACGGATAGAGACCCAGTACTTC CASSFYPGLLRIETQYF
TRBJ2-7 . TRBV7-9 TRBD1 14 TGTGCCAGCAGCGCCGGGACAGGGGGCCTCGAGCAGTACTTC CASSAGTGGLEQYF
TRBJ2-5 few TRBV7-7 TRBD2 16 TGTGCCAGCAGCCCCGGGGGACTAGCATTCCAAGAGACCCAGTACTTC CASSPGGLAFQETQYF
TRBJ2-7 many TRBV7-6 TRBD1 20 TGTGCCAGCAGCACCCACCGTCGAGATCCCGGGACAGGGCCCATCTACGAGCAGTACTTC CASSTHRRDPGTGPIYEQYF
TRBJ1-2 . TRBV29-1 TRBD1 11 TGCAGCGTCGGGACAGGCTATGGCTACACCTTC CSVGTGYGYTF
TRBJ2-7 . TRBV20-1 TRBD1 15 TGCAGTGCTAGAGGGGACAGGGGGAGGACCTACGAGCAGTACTTC CSARGDRGRTYEQYF
TRBJ2-7 few TRBV20-1 TRBD2 14 TGCAGTGTCCGGCTAGCGGGAACTAACTACGAGCAGTACTTC CSVRLAGTNYEQYF